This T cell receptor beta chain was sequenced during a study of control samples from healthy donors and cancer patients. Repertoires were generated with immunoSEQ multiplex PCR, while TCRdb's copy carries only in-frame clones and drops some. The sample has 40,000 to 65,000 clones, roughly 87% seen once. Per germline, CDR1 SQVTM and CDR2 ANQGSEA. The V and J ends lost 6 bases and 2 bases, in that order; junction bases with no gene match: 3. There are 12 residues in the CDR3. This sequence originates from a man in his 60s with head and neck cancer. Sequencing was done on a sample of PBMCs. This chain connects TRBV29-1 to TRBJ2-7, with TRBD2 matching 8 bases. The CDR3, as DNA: TGCAGCGTGATAGCGGGAACCTACGAGCAGTACTTC. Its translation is CSVIAGTYEQYF.